The T cell receptor beta chain described here comes from a study of T cells of healthy individuals. This CDR3 has 14 amino acids. Germline V lookup: CDR1 SGHRS, CDR2 YFSETQ. V was pared by 6 bases and J by 1 base, with 13 bases between. TCRdb recomputed calls from the 5' RACE reads with MiXCR, one row per CDR3 protein. The sample records around 63,000 distinct CDR3 sequences, around 15% being singletons. The chain combines TRBV5-1 with TRBJ2-5; D is tentatively TRBD1 or TRBD2 (5 bases each). This receptor was obtained from a human donor in good health. The CDR3 loop reads CASTTPGTQETQYF. Here the CDR3 DNA reads TGCGCCAGCACCACCCCGGGGACCCAAGAGACCCAGTACTTC.